This T cell receptor beta chain was retrieved from a study of response to subunit inactivated influenza vaccine. TCRdb analysed the RT-PCR reads with MiXCR anew, one entry per CDR3 protein. The table has 500,000 to 550,000 distinct CDR3 sequences, roughly a quarter seen once. V trimming: 0 bases; J trimming: 4 bases; junction bases outside the gene matches: 5. Per germline, CDR1 MGHRA and CDR2 YSYEKL. This CDR3 comprises 16 residues. This clonotype appeared a few times. This sample also belongs to another study, concerning T cells expressing NK-cell markers. That report adds: The authors made TCR beta cDNA libraries by 5'RACE template switching. This switching added a universal primer site and UMIs. Repertoires of TCR beta were obtained from T cells sorted as CD3+CD56+NKG2C+, CD3+CD56+NKG2C- and CD3+CD56-NKG2C+.

The material sequenced was CD4+ T cells sorted from PBMCs, taken 11 to 12 days after vaccination. The clonotype comes from a man aged 45-65 years who received an inactivated influenza vaccine. The chain combines TRBV4-1 with TRBJ2-7; 11 nucleotides match TRBD2. CDR3 in amino acids: CASSQEATSGRYEQYF. The CDR3, as DNA: TGCGCCAGCAGCCAAGAGGCTACTAGCGGGAGATACGAGCAGTACTTC.